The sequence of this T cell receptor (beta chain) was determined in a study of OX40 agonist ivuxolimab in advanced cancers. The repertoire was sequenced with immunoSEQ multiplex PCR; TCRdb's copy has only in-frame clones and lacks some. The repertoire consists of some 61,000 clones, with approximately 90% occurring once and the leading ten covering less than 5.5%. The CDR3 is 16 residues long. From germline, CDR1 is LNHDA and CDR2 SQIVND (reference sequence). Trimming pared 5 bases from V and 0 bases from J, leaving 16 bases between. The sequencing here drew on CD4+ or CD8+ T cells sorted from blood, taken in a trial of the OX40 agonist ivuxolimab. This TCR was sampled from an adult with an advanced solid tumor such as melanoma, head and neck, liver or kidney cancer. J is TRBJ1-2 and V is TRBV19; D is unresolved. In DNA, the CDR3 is TGTGCCAGTAGTGGAGGGAAGGATGGCACTAACTATGGCTACACCTTC. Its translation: CASSGGKDGTNYGYTF.